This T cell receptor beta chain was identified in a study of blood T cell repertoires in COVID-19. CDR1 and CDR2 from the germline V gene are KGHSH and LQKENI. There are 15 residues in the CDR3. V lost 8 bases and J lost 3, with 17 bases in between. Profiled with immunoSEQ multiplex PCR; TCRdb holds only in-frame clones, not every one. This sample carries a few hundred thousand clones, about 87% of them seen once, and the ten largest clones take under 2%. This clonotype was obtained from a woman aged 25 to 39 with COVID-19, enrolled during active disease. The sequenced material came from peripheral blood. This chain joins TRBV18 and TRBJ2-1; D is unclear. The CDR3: CASIPSVEFYNEQFF. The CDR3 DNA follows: TGTGCCAGCATCCCAAGCGTTGAATTCTACAATGAGCAGTTCTTC. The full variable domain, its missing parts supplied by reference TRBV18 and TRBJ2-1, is NAGVMQNPRHLVRRRGQEARLRCSPMKGHSHVYWYRQLPEEGLKFMVYLQKENIIDESGMPKERFSAEFPKEGPSILRIQQVVRGDSAAYFCASIPSVEFYNEQFFGPGTRLTVL.